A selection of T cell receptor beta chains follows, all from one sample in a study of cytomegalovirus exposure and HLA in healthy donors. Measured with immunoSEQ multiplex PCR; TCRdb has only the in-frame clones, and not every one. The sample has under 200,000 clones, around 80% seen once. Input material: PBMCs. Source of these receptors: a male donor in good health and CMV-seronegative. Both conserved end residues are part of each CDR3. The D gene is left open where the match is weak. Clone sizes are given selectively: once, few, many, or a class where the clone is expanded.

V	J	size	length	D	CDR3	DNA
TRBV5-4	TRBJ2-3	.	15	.	CASSLSSPGTDTQYF	TGTGCCAGCAGCTTGTCTAGCCCTGGCACAGATACGCAGTATTTT
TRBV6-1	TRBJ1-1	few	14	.	CASSESQGGTEAFF	TGTGCCAGCAGTGAAAGCCAGGGTGGTACTGAAGCTTTCTTT
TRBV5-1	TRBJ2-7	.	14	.	CASNQGGSSDEQYF	TGCGCCAGTAACCAGGGTGGGTCGTCTGACGAGCAGTACTTC
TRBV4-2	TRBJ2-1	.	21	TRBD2	CASSQGHRSGNGRSSYNEQFF	TGTGCCAGCAGCCAAGGCCACCGTTCCGGAAACGGGAGGAGCTCCTACAATGAGCAGTTCTTC
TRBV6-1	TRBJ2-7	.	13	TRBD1	CASSGDRVYEQYF	TGTGCCAGCAGCGGGGACAGGGTCTACGAGCAGTACTTC
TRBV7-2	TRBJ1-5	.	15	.	CASSSRAGGDQPQHF	TGTGCCAGCAGCTCCCGGGCCGGGGGGGATCAGCCCCAGCATTTT
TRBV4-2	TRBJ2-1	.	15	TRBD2	CASSLRRSGGSEQFF	TGTGCCAGCAGCTTACGAAGAAGCGGGGGGAGTGAGCAGTTCTTC
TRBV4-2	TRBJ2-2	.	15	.	CASSQHRVTTGELFF	TGTGCCAGCAGCCAACACAGGGTGACCACCGGGGAGCTGTTTTTT
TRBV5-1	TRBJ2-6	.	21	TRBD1	CASSLAPISRQGAGGANVLTF	TGCGCCAGCAGCTTGGCCCCCATATCAAGACAGGGGGCAGGTGGGGCCAACGTCCTGACTTTC
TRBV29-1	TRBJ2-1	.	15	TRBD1	CSVGETGWSYNEQFF	TGCAGCGTTGGAGAGACAGGGTGGTCCTACAATGAGCAGTTCTTC
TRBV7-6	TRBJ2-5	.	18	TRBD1	CASSLDILRGGRGLTQYF	TGTGCCAGCAGCTTAGATATCCTTCGAGGGGGCAGAGGCCTGACCCAGTACTTC
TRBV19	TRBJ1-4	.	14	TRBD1	CASSSGTDNEKLFF	TGTGCCAGTAGTAGCGGGACAGATAATGAAAAACTGTTTTTT
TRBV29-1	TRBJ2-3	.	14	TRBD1	CSVGGDRGRATQYF	TGCAGCGTTGGGGGGGACAGGGGGCGTGCTACGCAGTATTTT
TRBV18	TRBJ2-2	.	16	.	CASSLGHQTNTGELFF	TGTGCCAGCTCACTGGGACACCAGACGAACACCGGGGAGCTGTTTTTT
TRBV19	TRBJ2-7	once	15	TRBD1	CASSIEGTGSYEQYF	TGTGCCAGTAGTATCGAAGGGACAGGGTCGTACGAGCAGTACTTC
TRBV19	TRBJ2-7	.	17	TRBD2	CASSPNPGLAGRHEQYF	TGTGCCAGTAGTCCGAACCCTGGACTAGCGGGGAGACACGAGCAGTACTTC
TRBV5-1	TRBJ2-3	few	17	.	CASSLAKAAPSTDTQYF	TGCGCCAGCAGCTTGGCCAAGGCGGCTCCTAGCACAGATACGCAGTATTTT
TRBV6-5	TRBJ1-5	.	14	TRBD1	CASSSTGSRQPQHF	TGTGCCAGCAGTTCGACAGGGTCGCGTCAGCCCCAGCATTTT
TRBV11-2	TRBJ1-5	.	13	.	CASSFRGDQPQHF	TGTGCCAGCAGCTTCAGGGGTGATCAGCCCCAGCATTTT
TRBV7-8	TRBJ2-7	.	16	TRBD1	CASSLGGMDRDYEQYF	TGTGCCAGCAGCTTAGGTGGGATGGACAGGGATTACGAGCAGTACTTC
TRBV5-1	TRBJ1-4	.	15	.	CASSLIGGANEKLFF	TGCGCCAGCAGCTTGATCGGGGGAGCTAATGAAAAACTGTTTTTT
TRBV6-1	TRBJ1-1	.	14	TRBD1	CASSSQGARTEAFF	TGTGCCAGCAGTTCACAGGGGGCGAGAACTGAAGCTTTCTTT
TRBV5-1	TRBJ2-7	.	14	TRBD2	CASSPSGGRYEQYF	TGCGCCAGCAGCCCTAGCGGGGGGCGCTACGAGCAGTACTTC
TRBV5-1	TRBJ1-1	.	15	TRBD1	CASSSWTGTNTEAFF	TGCGCCAGCAGCTCCTGGACAGGGACGAACACTGAAGCTTTCTTT
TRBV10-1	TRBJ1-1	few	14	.	CASRANREGTEAFF	TGCGCCAGCAGGGCTAACAGGGAGGGCACTGAAGCTTTCTTT
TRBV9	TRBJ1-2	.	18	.	CASSDQRGRAWVFDGYTF	TGTGCCAGCAGCGACCAGCGGGGCAGGGCTTGGGTATTTGATGGCTACACCTTC
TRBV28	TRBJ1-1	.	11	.	CASSVNTEAFF	TGTGCCAGCAGCGTGAACACTGAAGCTTTCTTT
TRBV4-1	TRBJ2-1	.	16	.	CASSQGGAGPLNEQFF	TGCGCCAGCAGCCAAGGTGGGGCGGGGCCTCTCAATGAGCAGTTCTTC
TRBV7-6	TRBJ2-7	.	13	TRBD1	CASSRTGPSEQYF	TGTGCCAGCAGCCGGACAGGGCCCTCCGAGCAGTACTTC
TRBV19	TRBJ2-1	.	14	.	CASSVGESYNEQFF	TGTGCCAGTAGTGTGGGAGAATCCTACAATGAGCAGTTCTTC
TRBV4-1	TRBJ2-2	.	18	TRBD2	CASSPDFGGGINTGELFF	TGCGCCAGCAGCCCAGACTTCGGGGGGGGGATAAACACCGGGGAGCTGTTTTTT
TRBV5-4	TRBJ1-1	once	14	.	CASSLASMRTEAFF	TGTGCCAGCAGCTTGGCCTCCATGCGCACTGAAGCTTTCTTT
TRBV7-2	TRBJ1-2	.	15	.	CASTLLGGVNYGYTF	TGTGCCAGCACCCTCCTAGGCGGAGTAAACTATGGCTACACCTTC
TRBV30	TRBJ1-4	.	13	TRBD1	CAWTRGQGEKLFF	TGTGCCTGGACCCGAGGACAGGGGGAAAAACTGTTTTTT
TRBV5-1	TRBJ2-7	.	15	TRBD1	CASSSGQGMLDEQYF	TGCGCCAGCAGTTCGGGACAGGGAATGCTCGACGAGCAGTACTTC
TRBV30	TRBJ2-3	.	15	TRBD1	CAWSPTGVPTDTQYF	TGTGCCTGGAGTCCCACAGGGGTACCCACAGATACGCAGTATTTT
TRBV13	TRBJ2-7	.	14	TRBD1	CASSLGTGGIEQYF	TGTGCCAGCAGTTTGGGGACAGGGGGGATCGAGCAGTACTTC
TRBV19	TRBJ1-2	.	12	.	CASTGVNYGYTF	TGTGCCAGTACAGGGGTTAACTATGGCTACACCTTC
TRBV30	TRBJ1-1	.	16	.	CAWSYSTGFLNTEAFF	TGTGCCTGGAGTTATTCAACAGGGTTTCTGAACACTGAAGCTTTCTTT
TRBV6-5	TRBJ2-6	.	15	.	CASSYQNSGANVLTF	TGTGCCAGCAGTTACCAAAATTCTGGGGCCAACGTCCTGACTTTC